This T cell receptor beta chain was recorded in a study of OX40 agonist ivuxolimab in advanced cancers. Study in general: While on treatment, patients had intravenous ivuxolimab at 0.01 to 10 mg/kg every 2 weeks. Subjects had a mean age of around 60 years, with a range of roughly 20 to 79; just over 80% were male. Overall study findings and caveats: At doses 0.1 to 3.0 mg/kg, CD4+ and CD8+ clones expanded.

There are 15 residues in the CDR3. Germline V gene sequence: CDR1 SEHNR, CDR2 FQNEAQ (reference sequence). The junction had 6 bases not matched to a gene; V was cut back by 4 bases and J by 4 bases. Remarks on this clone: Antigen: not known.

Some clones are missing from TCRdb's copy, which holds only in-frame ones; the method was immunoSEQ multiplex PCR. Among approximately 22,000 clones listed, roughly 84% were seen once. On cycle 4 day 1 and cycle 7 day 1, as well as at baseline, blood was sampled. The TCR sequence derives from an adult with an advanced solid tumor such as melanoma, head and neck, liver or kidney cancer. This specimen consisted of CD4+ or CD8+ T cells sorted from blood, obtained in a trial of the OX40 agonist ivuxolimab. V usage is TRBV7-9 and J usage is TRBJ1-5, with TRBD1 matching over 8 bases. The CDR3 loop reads CASSYGTGDNQPQHF. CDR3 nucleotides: TGTGCCAGCAGCTATGGGACAGGCGATAATCAGCCCCAGCATTTT.